Sequencing of this TCR beta chain was carried out in a study of blood T cell repertoires in COVID-19. Background on the study: Collection of acute and convalescent COVID-19 samples took place in the United States, Italy and Spain. T cells, B-cell-depleted T cells, or PBMCs supplied cDNA or gDNA.

The CDR3 has 15 residues. Per the germline V gene, CDR1 is SGDLS and CDR2 is YYNGEE. V shed 4 bases and J shed 0 bases, with 11 bases lying between them. In its sample, this clone was seen once. Clones were sequenced by immunoSEQ multiplex PCR, and TCRdb holds only the in-frame ones, with some missing. The repertoire holds about 100,000 clones, with about 86% as singletons. This sequence originates from a human donor in a cohort sampled during active COVID-19. The rearrangement uses TRBV9 and TRBJ1-3, with D perhaps matching TRBD1 (6 bases). The sample comprised peripheral blood. CDR3 in amino acids: CASSPRTASGNTIYF. The CDR3 DNA follows: TGTGCCAGCAGCCCCCGGACAGCCTCTGGAAACACCATATATTTT. Full variable domain (rest looked up from reference TRBV9 and TRBJ1-3): DSGVTQTPKHLITATGQRVTLRCSPRSGDLSVYWYQQSLDQGLQFLIQYYNGEERAKGNILERFSAQQFPDLHSELNLSSLELGDSALYFCASSPRTASGNTIYFGEGSWLTVV.